The 14 T cell receptor beta chains given below trace back to one sample, sequenced in a study of early stage breast cancer tumors. The protocol was immunoSEQ multiplex PCR, while the TCRdb copy is restricted to in-frame clones and leaves out a portion. The sample comprises tens of thousands of clones, around 80% of which are singletons, and 3% to 3.5% rests with the top ten. Sequences were obtained from blood. Receptor source: a person aged 35-49 years with breast cancer.

The chain employs TRBV7-8 and TRBJ2-3, with D maybe TRBD2 (7 bases). Germline V CDR1 and CDR2: SGHVS, FQNEAQ. Trimming stripped 2 bases from V and 6 bases from J, with 18 bases between. The CDR3 is made up of 16 amino acids. CDR3 amino acids: CASSLFGRGLGDTQYF. The DNA for the CDR3 is TGTGCCAGCAGCTTATTTGGGCGGGGGCTGGGGGATACGCAGTATTTT.

V is TRBV4-2 and J is TRBJ2-7; 8 bases are shared with TRBD1. CDR3 length: 18 amino acids. The ends lost 0 bases at V and 3 bases at J; junction bases unmatched: 13. Germline lookup yields CDR1 LGHNA and CDR2 YNFKEQ. Here the CDR3 DNA reads TGTGCCAGCAGCCAAGATAGTGGTAGGACAGGGTGGGTCTACGAGCAGTACTTC. It codes for CASSQDSGRTGWVYEQYF.

About this clone: An end of the junction differs from the germline gene, which may be a read error. This chain connects TRBV4-1 to TRBJ2-2; D is perhaps TRBD1 or TRBD2 (5 bases each). Per the germline V gene, CDR1 is MGHRA and CDR2 is YSYEKL. The CDR3 is 17 residues long. The CDR3 sequence: CASSQSPGTANTGELFF. In nucleotides, the CDR3 is TGCGCCAGTAGCCAGTCTCCCGGGACCGCGAACACCGGGGAGCTGTTTTTT.

The rearrangement links TRBV5-1 to TRBJ2-7; unclear D gene. V lost 3 bases and J 6 bases, leaving 22 bases between the germline ends. Germline V gene lookup returns CDR1 SGHRS and CDR2 YFSETQ. The CDR3 sequence is 16 residues long. The CDR3 protein is CASSSRPSYESIEQYF. CDR3 coding DNA: TGCGCCAGCAGCTCCCGACCGAGCTACGAATCCATCGAGCAGTACTTC. Together with reference TRBV5-1 and TRBJ2-7, the CDR3 gives the full variable domain: KAGVTQTPRYLIKTRGQQVTLSCSPISGHRSVSWYQQTPGQGLQFLFEYFSETQRNKGNFPGRFSGRQFSNSRSEMNVSTLELGDSALYLCASSSRPSYESIEQYFGPGTRLTVT.

This chain links TRBV11-2 with TRBJ2-6; D remains unclear. The germline V gene has CDR1 SGHAT and CDR2 FQNNGV. Trimming removed 3 bases at V and 1 base at J, with 13 bases between. The CDR3 contains 17 residues. CDR3 sequence (DNA): TGTGCCAGCAGCTTTTTTGTCCCCCTTTCTGGGGCCAACGTCCTGACTTTC. This codes for CASSFFVPLSGANVLTF.

A few counts support this clone. The CDR3 sequence: CASSLLKDGRNYGYTF. For the CDR3, the DNA is TGTGCCAGCAGCTTATTGAAGGATGGGCGTAACTATGGCTACACCTTC. V usage is TRBV11-3 and J usage is TRBJ1-2; D unclear. Germline CDR1 is SGHNT and CDR2 is YENEEA. This CDR3 has 16 residues. V lost 2 bases and J 1 base, leaving 14 bases between the germline ends.

V and J are TRBV4-2 and TRBJ2-7; D is perhaps TRBD2 (6 bases). Germline CDR1 and CDR2: LGHNA and YNFKEQ. V dropped 0 bases and J dropped 6 bases, with 15 bases sitting between them. The CDR3 covers 15 residues. CDR3 residues: CASSQDLGSLREQYF. The CDR3 coding sequence is TGTGCCAGCAGCCAAGATCTCGGGAGCCTCCGCGAGCAGTACTTC.

The V gene is TRBV2, the J gene TRBJ2-1; TRBD2 aligns across 8 bases. The germline V gene encodes CDR1 SNHLY and CDR2 FYNNEI. After removal of 4 bases from V and 10 bases from J, the junction contained 18 bases not matched to a gene. CDR3 length equals 17 residues. This chain's CDR3 is CASSGQGWSGGGGEQFF. DNA of the CDR3: TGTGCCAGCAGTGGGCAAGGATGGAGCGGGGGAGGTGGGGAGCAGTTCTTC.

The chain is built from TRBV6-1 and TRBJ1-2; D gene unclear. V dropped 1 base and J dropped 8 bases, with 11 bases sitting between them. The CDR3 runs to 13 residues. Per germline, CDR1 MNHNS and CDR2 SASEGT. Here the CDR3 DNA reads TGTGCCAGCAGTGAAGAGGGCCCTAGGGGCTACACCTTC. It codes for CASSEEGPRGYTF.

The chain couples TRBV2 to TRBJ2-5, with 14 bases matching TRBD2. V shed 5 bases and J 7 bases; nucleotides not matched to a gene: 9. This CDR3 has 16 amino acids. Germline V gene lookup returns CDR1 SNHLY and CDR2 FYNNEI. The CDR3 sequence is CASSPGTSGRSGTQYF. The CDR3 DNA follows: TGTGCCAGCAGTCCAGGGACTAGCGGGAGAAGTGGGACCCAGTACTTC.

J is TRBJ1-2 and V is TRBV27; no definite D call. Germline CDR1 reads MNHEY; CDR2 reads SMNVEV (reference sequence). Trimming removed 0 bases at V and 4 bases at J, with 9 bases between. The CDR3 consists of 14 residues. CDR3 loop: CASSLSPQLYGYTF. The CDR3 DNA follows: TGTGCCAGCAGTTTATCTCCCCAACTCTATGGCTACACCTTC.

The V and J genes are TRBV7-9 and TRBJ2-7; 8 nucleotides line up with TRBD2. CDR1 is SEHNR, CDR2 FQNEAQ, per germline (reference sequence). V was clipped by 4 bases and J by 2 bases; unmatched bases: 7. There are 15 residues in the CDR3. The CDR3: CASSSTSGDAYEQYF. In DNA, the CDR3 is TGTGCCAGCAGCTCTACTAGCGGTGATGCCTACGAGCAGTACTTC.

V and J are TRBV6-1 and TRBJ2-7; TRBD2 matches at 12 bases. This CDR3 has 16 residues. With 0 bases clipped from V and 3 bases from J, the junction kept 3 bases outside the gene matches. Per the germline V gene, CDR1 is MNHNS and CDR2 is SASEGT. The CDR3 reads CASSEAASGRVYEQYF. In DNA form, the CDR3 reads TGTGCCAGCAGTGAAGCGGCTAGCGGGAGGGTCTACGAGCAGTACTTC.

The chain employs TRBV2 and TRBJ2-1, with TRBD1 identical over 8 bases. The CDR3 consists of 16 residues. Germline CDR1 reads SNHLY; CDR2 reads FYNNEI. Unmatched junction bases numbered 11, after V lost 3 bases and J lost 7 bases. The CDR3 DNA follows: TGTGCCAGCAGTGACGGGGGCAGGGGGCTTCTAAATGAGCAGTTCTTC. This translates into CASSDGGRGLLNEQFF.